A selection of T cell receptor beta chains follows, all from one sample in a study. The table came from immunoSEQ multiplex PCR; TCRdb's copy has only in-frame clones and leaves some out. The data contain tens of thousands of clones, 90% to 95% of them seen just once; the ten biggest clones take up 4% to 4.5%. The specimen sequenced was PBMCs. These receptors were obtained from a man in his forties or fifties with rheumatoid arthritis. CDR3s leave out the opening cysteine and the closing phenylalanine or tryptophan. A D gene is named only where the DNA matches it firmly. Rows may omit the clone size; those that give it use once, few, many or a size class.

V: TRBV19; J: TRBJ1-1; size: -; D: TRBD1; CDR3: ASDTGALGTEAF
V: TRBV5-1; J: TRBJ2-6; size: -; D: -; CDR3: ASSWDDTSSGANVLT
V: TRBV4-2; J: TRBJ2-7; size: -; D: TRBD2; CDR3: ASSQGTSGRLYEQY
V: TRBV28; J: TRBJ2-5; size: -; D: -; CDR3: ASSSPSGPYQETQY
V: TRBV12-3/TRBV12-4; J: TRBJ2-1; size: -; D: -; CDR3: ASSLRQSGQF
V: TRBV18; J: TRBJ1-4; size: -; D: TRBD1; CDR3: ASSQQGESEKLF
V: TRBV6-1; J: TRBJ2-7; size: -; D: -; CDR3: ASSETGLYYEQY
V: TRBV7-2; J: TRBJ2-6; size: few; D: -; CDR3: ASSLGPGAGANVLT
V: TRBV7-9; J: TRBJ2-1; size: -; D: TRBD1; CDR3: ASSHKQGAMDEQF
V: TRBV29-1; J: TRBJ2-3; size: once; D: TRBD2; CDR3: SVVRAGTDTQY
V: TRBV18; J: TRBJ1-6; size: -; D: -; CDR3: ASSGQTVPNSPLH
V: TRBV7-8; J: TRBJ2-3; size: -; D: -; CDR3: ASSLERLFQDTQY
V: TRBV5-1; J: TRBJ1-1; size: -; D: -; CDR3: ASSSNRDGRTEAF
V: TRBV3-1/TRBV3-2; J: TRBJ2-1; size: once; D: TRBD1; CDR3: ASSQSDRGNEQF
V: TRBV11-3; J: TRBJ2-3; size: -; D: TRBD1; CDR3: ASSLGDRETDTQY
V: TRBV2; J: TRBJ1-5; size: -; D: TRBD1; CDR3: ASTGTGRRNSNQPQH
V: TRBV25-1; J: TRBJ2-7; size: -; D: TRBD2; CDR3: ASSENLGGFEQY
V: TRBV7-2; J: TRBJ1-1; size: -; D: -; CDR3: ASSLGGRRNTEAF
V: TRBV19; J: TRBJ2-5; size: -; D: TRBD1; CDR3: ASRGQGRIQETQY
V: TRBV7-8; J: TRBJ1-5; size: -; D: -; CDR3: ASSLQGYQPQH
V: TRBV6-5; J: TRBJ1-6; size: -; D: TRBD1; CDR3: ATVGQAFNSPLH
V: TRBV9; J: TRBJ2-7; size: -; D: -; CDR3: ASSDDSLGSFEQY
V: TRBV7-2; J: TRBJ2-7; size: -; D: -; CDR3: ASSLAAAVTTYYEQY
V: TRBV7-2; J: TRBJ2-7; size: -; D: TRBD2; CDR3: ASSLESGGSRHEQY
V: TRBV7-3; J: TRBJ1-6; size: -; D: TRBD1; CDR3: ASSPSGTGNSPLH
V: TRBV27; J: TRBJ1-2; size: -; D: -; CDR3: ASSLQGMLNYGYT
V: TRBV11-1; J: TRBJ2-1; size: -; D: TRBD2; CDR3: ASSAISGGAINEQF
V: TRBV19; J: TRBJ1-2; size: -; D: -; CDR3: ASSKRDINLEGYT
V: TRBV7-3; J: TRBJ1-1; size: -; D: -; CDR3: ASSFRAPRQPLDTEAF
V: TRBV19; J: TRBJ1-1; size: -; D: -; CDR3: ASRSSTEAF
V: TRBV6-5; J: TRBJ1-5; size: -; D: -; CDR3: ASSYSGQWPQH
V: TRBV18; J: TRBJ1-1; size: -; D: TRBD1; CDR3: ASSPDRGITEAF
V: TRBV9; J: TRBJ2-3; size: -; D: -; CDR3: ASSAVTDTQY
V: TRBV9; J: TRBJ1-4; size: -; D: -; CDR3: ASSVDGGDRWNEKLF
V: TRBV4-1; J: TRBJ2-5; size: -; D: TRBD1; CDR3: ASSQNPGQGARETQY
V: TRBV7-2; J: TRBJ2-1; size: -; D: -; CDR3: ASRAKRGVGDEQF
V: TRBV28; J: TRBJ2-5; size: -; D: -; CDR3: ASTRRIHGETQY
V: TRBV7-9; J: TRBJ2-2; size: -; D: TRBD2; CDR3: ASSLRRGETSYTGELF
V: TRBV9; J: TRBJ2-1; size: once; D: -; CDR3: ASSVDLGISEQF
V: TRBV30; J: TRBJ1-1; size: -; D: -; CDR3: AWSVGHGNTEAF
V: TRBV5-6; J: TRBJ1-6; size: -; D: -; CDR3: ASSLGRAVSPLH
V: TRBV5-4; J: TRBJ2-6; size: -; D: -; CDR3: ASSSQGRSGANVLT
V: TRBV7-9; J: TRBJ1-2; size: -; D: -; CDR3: ASSGNTHPNYGYT
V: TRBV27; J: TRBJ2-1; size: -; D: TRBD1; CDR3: ASNSGGRGGVDEQF
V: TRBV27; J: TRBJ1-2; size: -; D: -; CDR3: ASRRGRAGYT
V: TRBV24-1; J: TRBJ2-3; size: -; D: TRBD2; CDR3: ATSDWTSGRFTDTQY
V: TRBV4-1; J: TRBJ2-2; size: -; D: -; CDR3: ASSEGRDLTGELF
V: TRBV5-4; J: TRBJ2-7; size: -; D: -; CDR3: ASSLPSGVGEQY
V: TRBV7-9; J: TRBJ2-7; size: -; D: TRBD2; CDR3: ASSPGGRAYEQY
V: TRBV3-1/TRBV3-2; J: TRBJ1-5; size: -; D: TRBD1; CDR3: ASSPNQGAEYQPQH
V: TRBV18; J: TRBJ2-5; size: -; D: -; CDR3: ASSPGLSETQY
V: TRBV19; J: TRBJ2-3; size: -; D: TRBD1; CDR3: ASSDRGSTDTQY
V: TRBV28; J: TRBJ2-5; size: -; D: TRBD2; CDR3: ASRSGGGPETQY